This T cell receptor beta chain was retrieved from a study of metastatic and nonmetastatic thyroid tumors. Before thyroid surgery, none of the patients had received any treatment. This clone came up many times. In the authors' workflow: Researchers built a distant-metastasis classifier for papillary thyroid cancer that drew on CDR3 differences across clinicopathological groups. Via MiXCR, TCRdb re-called the PCR reads. These V and J calls rely on TCRdb rather than the paper's analysis. The profile shows tens of thousands of clones, roughly 17% of them singletons. V shed 4 bases, J shed 4 bases, and the junction held 3 bases outside the gene matches. CDR1 is SGHKS and CDR2 is YYEKEE in the germline V gene (reference sequence). This CDR3 has 13 residues.

The specimen sequenced was blood. This clonotype originated in a male donor with papillary thyroid cancer or a benign thyroid nodule (not recorded which). Some clones in this sample may be carry-over from other donors' samples. The genes are TRBV5-5 and TRBJ1-2; 8 bases map to TRBD1. CDR3 sequence reads: CASSDQGAYGYTF. CDR3 in DNA: TGTGCCAGCAGCGACCAGGGGGCCTATGGCTACACCTTC.